This T cell receptor beta chain was retrieved from a study of cytomegalovirus exposure and HLA in healthy donors. About the research overall: Across roughly 400 genotyped donors, around 82% landed in the Caucasian-associated ancestry cluster. Broader study findings: Productive rates of about 87% or about 30% were seen for most TCR beta V segments in an earlier analysis. Using the classifier, cytomegalovirus status was reportedly diagnosed with high specificity and sensitivity. Sequencing had likely introduced a cluster of highly shared sequence variants as an artifact.

It was with 60 Vbeta and 13 Jbeta primers that the PCR ran. The protocol was immunoSEQ multiplex PCR, while the TCRdb copy is restricted to in-frame clones and leaves out a portion. The table lists fewer than 250,000 clones, about 81% of them singletons, with 5.5% to 7.5% in the top ten. Per germline, CDR1 LNHNV and CDR2 YYDKDF (reference sequence). The CDR3 spans 16 residues. J was trimmed by 2 bases and V by 5 bases; bases with no gene match: 4. Remarks on this clone: What it binds is unknown.

This TCR was recovered from a man between 35 and 55 years old in good health and CMV-seropositive. Sequencing input: PBMCs. The rearrangement uses TRBV15 and TRBJ2-6; 9 bases are a match to TRBD1. The CDR3 DNA is TGTGCCACCAGCTGGGACAGGGTAGCTGGGGCCAACGTCCTGACTTTC. Encoded protein: CATSWDRVAGANVLTF.